In its sample, the clone carrying this T cell receptor beta chain was seen many times. 5'RACE template switching generated TCR cDNA, adding a universal primer site and UMIs. TCRdb redid the calling of the 5' RACE reads with MiXCR, one entry per CDR3 protein. The sample has 300,000 or so distinct CDR3 sequences, around 6.8% seen once; the top ten hold 18%. The data are from a study of T cells after yellow fever vaccination. This CDR3 spans 17 amino acids. Trimming shortened V by 1 base and J by 0 bases, and 13 bases separated the two germline ends. The germline CDR1 and CDR2 sequences are LGHDT and YNNKEL (reference sequence).

Sample: PBMCs, taken around 45 days after the first yellow fever vaccination. The clonotype comes from a young man who received the YFV17D yellow fever vaccine. The chain uses TRBV3-1 and TRBJ1-5; D ambiguous. CDR3 sequence reads: CASSQASFDGSNQPQHF. CDR3 bases: TGTGCCAGCAGCCAAGCGAGTTTCGACGGTAGCAATCAGCCCCAGCATTTT.